This T cell receptor (beta chain) derives from a study of CD8+ T cells in alopecia areata. RNA extraction and reverse transcription yielded cDNA as sequencing template. Sequenced by immunoSEQ multiplex PCR; TCRdb stores in-frame clones only, minus some. This table holds roughly 140,000 clones, less than 65% found once. Overall study findings and caveats: Normal skin contains resident alphabeta T cells, and these are also sequenced in scalp samples.

Regarding this clone: Its antigen is undetermined.

The sequence was collected from a human donor in good health. Sequencing input: CD8+ T cells sorted from blood.

The CDR3 region has the DNA TGCGCCAGCAGCTTGGCTCCCGGGACGGCTTACAATGAGCAGTTCTTC. It translates to CASSLAPGTAYNEQFF. The gene calls are TRBV5-1 and TRBJ2-1; D could derive from TRBD1 or TRBD2 (5 bases each). The CDR3 contains 16 residues. Germline loops: CDR1 SGHRS, CDR2 YFSETQ. With 0 bases removed from V and 4 bases from J, the gap between germline ends came to 14 bases.